This passage covers 27 T cell receptor beta chains from one sample sequenced in a study of T cell responses to AZD1222 COVID-19 vaccine. Sequenced by immunoSEQ multiplex PCR; TCRdb stores in-frame clones only, minus some. The sample gives 100,000 or so clones, 86% of which show up once; roughly 6.5% is in the top ten. The material sequenced was peripheral blood, taken on day 0 of AZD1222 vaccination. The receptors stem from an adult in good health.

This sequence joins TRBV3-1 (or the pseudogene TRBV3-2) and TRBJ1-3; D may be TRBD1 (5 bases). This CDR3 is 16 amino acids long. The ends were cut back, 5 bases at V and 1 base at J, with 15 bases in the middle. The germline V gene has CDR1 LGHDT and CDR2 YNNKEL (reference sequence). CDR3 in amino acids: CASSTQLQGSGNTIYF. The CDR3 region has the DNA TGTGCCAGCAGCACACAACTTCAGGGTTCTGGAAACACCATATATTTT.

The chain links TRBV29-1 to TRBJ2-1; D gene uncertain. The CDR3 covers 13 residues. The germline CDR1 and CDR2 sequences are SQVTM and ANQGSEA. Trimming cost V 3 bases and J 9 bases, with 15 bases left between them. CDR3 coding DNA: TGCAGCGTTGATTCCGGACGAACGGTTGAGCAGTTCTTC. It translates to CSVDSGRTVEQFF.

CDR3 residues: CSVTGTGFNEQFF. In DNA, the CDR3 is TGCAGCGTTACCGGGACAGGGTTCAATGAGCAGTTCTTC. The chain joins TRBV29-1 to TRBJ2-1; 9 bases are shared with TRBD1. CDR3 size: 13 residues. Germline V gene sequence: CDR1 SQVTM, CDR2 ANQGSEA. Germline trimming cut 5 bases from V and 6 bases from J; bases unmatched to any gene: 5.

The CDR3 protein is CASSLLRGSLETQYF. The CDR3 DNA sequence: TGTGCCAGCAGCTTGTTGAGAGGGAGTCTAGAGACCCAGTACTTC. The chain couples TRBV5-8 to TRBJ2-5, with D possibly matching TRBD2 (5 bases). The germline V gene has CDR1 SGHTS and CDR2 YDEGEE. CDR3 length: 15 amino acids. Trimming removed 1 base from V and 4 bases from J, with 14 bases in between.

V and J are TRBV3-1 (or the pseudogene TRBV3-2) and TRBJ1-1; D is unclear. V was cut by 2 bases and J by 2 bases, with 6 bases left in between. The CDR3 covers 13 residues. The germline CDR1 and CDR2 sequences are LGHDT and YNNKEL (reference sequence). CDR3 nucleotide sequence: TGTGCCAGCAGCCAAAAACACAACACTGAAGCTTTCTTT. It encodes CASSQKHNTEAFF.

The chain couples TRBV5-1 to TRBJ2-1; D is uncertain. CDR1 and CDR2 from the germline V gene are SGHRS and YFSETQ. The CDR3 runs to 12 residues. Trimming cost V 7 bases and J 3 bases, with 8 bases left between them. The CDR3 DNA follows: TGCGCCAGCGGGCTGGGCTACAATGAGCAGTTCTTC. Amino acids: CASGLGYNEQFF.

This clone showed up just once. V is TRBV10-3 and J is TRBJ2-7; D gene unclear. Germline CDR1 is ENHRY and CDR2 is SYGVKD. The CDR3 runs to 12 residues. V lost 10 bases and J 2 bases, leaving 12 bases between the germline ends. In DNA, the CDR3 is TGTGCCACTGAAGGTGAAACCTACGAGCAGTACTTC. As protein: CATEGETYEQYF.

The genes are TRBV7-9 and TRBJ2-7; the match to TRBD1 covers 8 bases. Germline V gives CDR1 SEHNR, CDR2 FQNEAQ (reference sequence). V lost 3 bases and J lost 4; bases outside the gene matches: 2. CDR3 length: 13 amino acids. CDR3 in DNA: TGTGCCAGCAGCTTGACAGGGGTGTACGAGCAGTACTTC. It codes for CASSLTGVYEQYF.

The J gene is TRBJ2-5, the V gene TRBV13, with D uncertain. The CDR3 consists of 14 residues. With 1 base removed from V and 4 bases from J, the gap between germline ends came to 10 bases. Germline CDR1 and CDR2: PRHDT and FYEKMQ (reference sequence). In DNA form, the CDR3 reads TGTGCCAGCAGCTTAGTAACAACCCCAGAGACCCAGTACTTC. Amino acids: CASSLVTTPETQYF.

The chain employs TRBV3-1 (or the pseudogene TRBV3-2) and TRBJ2-6; 12 bases agree with TRBD2. Losses at the gene ends were 2 bases for V and 4 bases for J; bases not matched to a gene: 6. Per the germline V gene, CDR1 is LGHDT and CDR2 is YNNKEL (reference sequence). This CDR3 region has 18 residues. This CDR3 is CASSQSRTSGAGANVLTF. CDR3 sequence (DNA): TGTGCCAGCAGCCAAAGCCGGACTAGCGGGGCCGGGGCCAACGTCCTGACTTTC.

This chain links TRBV30 with TRBJ1-2; D not certain. The CDR3 spans 12 residues. V gave up 4 bases and J gave up 3 bases, with 9 bases separating them. Per germline, CDR1 GTSNPN and CDR2 SVGIG (reference sequence). In DNA, the CDR3 is TGTGCCTGGAATAGGTATGACTATGGCTACACCTTC. It specifies CAWNRYDYGYTF.

The genes are TRBV9 and TRBJ1-4, with a possible D match to TRBD1 (5 bases). V was shortened by 2 bases and J by 7 bases, with 15 bases between the two germline ends. Germline V gives CDR1 SGDLS, CDR2 YYNGEE. The CDR3 runs 15 residues. CDR3 in amino acids: CASSVSGAAGEKLFF. CDR3 coding DNA: TGTGCCAGCAGCGTGTCCGGGGCCGCGGGTGAAAAACTGTTTTTT.

This chain connects TRBV5-1 to TRBJ2-5, with D perhaps TRBD1 or TRBD2 (5 bases each). CDR3 length equals 17 residues. V was clipped by 1 base and J by 4 bases, with 20 bases between them. Germline V gene sequence: CDR1 SGHRS, CDR2 YFSETQ. As DNA, the CDR3 is TGCGCCAGCAGCTTGACCGGACGTCGGGGTGGGGGAGAGACCCAGTACTTC. Residues: CASSLTGRRGGGETQYF. The full variable domain, in which reference TRBV5-1 and TRBJ2-5 provide the parts outside the CDR3, is KAGVTQTPRYLIKTRGQQVTLSCSPISGHRSVSWYQQTPGQGLQFLFEYFSETQRNKGNFPGRFSGRQFSNSRSEMNVSTLELGDSALYLCASSLTGRRGGGETQYFGPGTRLLVL.

This sequence joins TRBV18 and TRBJ2-7; D is undetermined. The CDR3 contains 16 residues. Germline assignment: CDR1 KGHSH and CDR2 LQKENI. Trimming took off 2 bases at V and 3 bases at J, with 17 bases between the two ends. CDR3 coding DNA: TGTGCCAGCTCACCATCGGCTCCCGGTCCCCTCTACGAGCAGTACTTC. It encodes CASSPSAPGPLYEQYF.

This clone was seen a handful of times. The V call is TRBV5-1, the J call TRBJ2-7, with D perhaps matching TRBD1 or TRBD2 (5 bases each). Trimming pared 0 bases from V and 3 bases from J, leaving 13 bases between. The CDR3 runs 15 residues. Per germline, CDR1 SGHRS and CDR2 YFSETQ. The CDR3 DNA sequence: TGCGCCAGCAGCTTGGCCGGGACGGCCCTCTACGAGCAGTACTTC. As protein: CASSLAGTALYEQYF.

V and J are TRBV19 and TRBJ1-5; D remains unclear. The V end was cut by 7 bases, the J end by 7 bases, with 17 bases between. Germline CDR1 and CDR2: LNHDA and SQIVND (reference sequence). This CDR3 has 14 residues. As DNA, the CDR3 is TGTGCCAGTAAGACCAACACGGCTGGACAGCCCCAGCATTTT. Residues: CASKTNTAGQPQHF. The full variable domain, its missing parts supplied by reference TRBV19 and TRBJ1-5, is DGGITQSPKYLFRKEGQNVTLSCEQNLNHDAMYWYRQDPGQGLRLIYYSQIVNDFQKGDIAEGYSVSREKKESFPLTVTSAQKNPTAFYLCASKTNTAGQPQHFGDGTRLSIL.

The chain uses TRBV7-2 and TRBJ1-5; D is ambiguous. The V and J ends lost 6 bases and 5 bases respectively, with 14 bases between them. Germline V CDR1 and CDR2: SGHTA, FQGNSA. The CDR3 sequence is 14 residues long. CDR3 sequence: CASSLRVEDQPQHF. The DNA of the CDR3 is TGTGCCAGCAGTCTTAGGGTAGAGGATCAGCCCCAGCATTTT.

The chain uses TRBV19 and TRBJ1-4; D is undetermined. The V and J ends lost 6 bases and 0 bases respectively, with 8 bases between them. The CDR3 is made up of 14 amino acids. The germline V gene has CDR1 LNHDA and CDR2 SQIVND (reference sequence). The CDR3 is CASRGVATNEKLFF. CDR3 in DNA: TGTGCCAGTAGGGGCGTGGCAACTAATGAAAAACTGTTTTTT. Using reference TRBV19 and TRBJ1-4 for the parts outside the CDR3, the full variable domain is DGGITQSPKYLFRKEGQNVTLSCEQNLNHDAMYWYRQDPGQGLRLIYYSQIVNDFQKGDIAEGYSVSREKKESFPLTVTSAQKNPTAFYLCASRGVATNEKLFFGSGTQLSVL.

The V call is TRBV19, the J call TRBJ1-1; D is perhaps TRBD1 (6 bases). CDR1 and CDR2 (germline): LNHDA, SQIVND (reference sequence). With 4 bases removed from V and 3 bases from J, the gap between germline ends came to 18 bases. This CDR3 comprises 16 residues. This CDR3 is CASSTLPTGRDTEAFF. As DNA, the CDR3 is TGTGCCAGTAGTACCCTTCCGACAGGTCGGGACACTGAAGCTTTCTTT.

This clone was picked up a small number of times. The chain recombines TRBV30 with TRBJ1-5; tentative D call: TRBD1 (5 bases). V was cut by 0 bases and J by 7 bases, with 10 bases left in between. CDR1 and CDR2 (germline): GTSNPN, SVGIG (reference sequence). This CDR3 has 13 amino acids. The CDR3 nucleotides are TGTGCCTGGAGTGTACAGGCCTCCCAGCCCCAGCATTTT. As protein: CAWSVQASQPQHF.

The chain has TRBV10-3 and TRBJ2-2; 7 positions match TRBD1. The germline gives CDR1 ENHRY, CDR2 SYGVKD. V shed 5 bases, J shed 6 bases, and the junction held 15 bases outside the gene matches. The length of the CDR3 is 17 residues. The CDR3 reads CAISYPSGKGAPGELFF. In nucleotides, the CDR3 is TGTGCCATCAGTTACCCCTCGGGGAAGGGGGCGCCCGGGGAGCTGTTTTTT.

The chain uses TRBV4-1 and TRBJ2-7; 7 positions agree with TRBD2. The CDR3 runs 16 residues. The ends lost 0 bases at V and 3 bases at J; junction bases unmatched: 8. Germline V CDR1 and CDR2: MGHRA, YSYEKL. The CDR3 region is CASSQDGSGGLYEQYF. The CDR3 nucleotides are TGCGCCAGCAGCCAAGATGGCTCGGGAGGCCTCTACGAGCAGTACTTC.

The chain joins TRBV6-2 or TRBV6-3 to TRBJ2-7; 13 bases fit TRBD2. The V segment lost 5 bases and the J segment 5 bases; nucleotides outside the gene matches: 9. Germline CDR1 and CDR2: MNHEY and SVGEGT. This CDR3 contains 16 residues. CDR3 sequence (DNA): TGTGCCAGCAGTCTCTTGACTAGCGGGGGGTCGGACGAGCAGTACTTC. Amino acids: CASSLLTSGGSDEQYF.

This clone was seen a handful of times. V gene TRBV5-6 combines with J gene TRBJ2-7, with 9 bases fitting TRBD1. CDR1 is SGHDT and CDR2 is YYEEEE in the germline V gene. The junction had 4 bases not matched to a gene; V was cut back by 3 bases and J by 0 bases. This CDR3 has 15 amino acids. CDR3 bases: TGTGCCAGCAGCTGGGACAGGGATAACTCCTACGAGCAGTACTTC. Protein: CASSWDRDNSYEQYF.

The genes are TRBV27 and TRBJ2-7, with TRBD2 matching over 10 bases. Per the germline V gene, CDR1 is MNHEY and CDR2 is SMNVEV (reference sequence). V lost 3 bases to trimming and J lost 7 bases; unmatched junction nucleotides: 9. The CDR3 has 15 residues. CDR3 residues: CASSFGLAGVREQYF. CDR3 sequence (DNA): TGTGCCAGCAGTTTCGGCCTAGCGGGAGTTCGGGAGCAGTACTTC.

The rearrangement links TRBV5-8 to TRBJ2-2; 8 nucleotides align to TRBD2. V shed 2 bases, J shed 4 bases, and the junction held 4 bases outside the gene matches. The length of the CDR3 is 15 residues. Germline lookup yields CDR1 SGHTS and CDR2 YDEGEE. The CDR3 is CASSLPGGSTGELFF. The CDR3 DNA reads as TGTGCCAGCAGCTTACCGGGAGGGAGCACCGGGGAGCTGTTTTTT. The complete variable domain, with remaining parts taken from reference TRBV5-8 and TRBJ2-2, reads EAGVTQSPTHLIKTRGQQATLRCSPISGHTSVYWYQQALGLGLQFLLWYDEGEERNRGNFPPRFSGRQFPNYSSELNVNALELEDSALYLCASSLPGGSTGELFFGEGSRLTVL.

V is TRBV20-1 and J is TRBJ2-1; 9 bases match TRBD2. CDR3 size: 17 residues. The V gene end was trimmed by 3 bases and the J gene end by 7 bases; junction bases not matched to a gene: 16. The germline V gene encodes CDR1 DFQATT and CDR2 SNEGSKA (reference sequence). CDR3 sequence reads: CSASVGLAGFGRNEQFF. The DNA for the CDR3 is TGCAGTGCTAGTGTTGGCCTAGCGGGATTCGGACGGAATGAGCAGTTCTTC.